These 26 T cell receptor beta chains were sequenced from one sample in a study of beta chain features in type 1 diabetes. Sequenced material consisted of expressed TCRB transcripts (all of the isolated RNA was reverse transcribed). Sequenced by immunoSEQ multiplex PCR; TCRdb stores in-frame clones only, minus some. The sample consists of fewer than 550,000 clones, roughly an eighth of them appearing once. Sequencing input: naive CD4+ T cells from blood. These receptors were collected from a young woman in good health.

The V and J genes are TRBV9 and TRBJ1-3, with no clear D. CDR1 SGDLS and CDR2 YYNGEE come from the germline V gene. Trimming removed 0 bases at V and 4 bases at J, with 8 bases between. CDR3 length: 14 amino acids. In DNA, the CDR3 is TGTGCCAGCAGCGTAGGGGTCACGGGAAACACCATATATTTT. Translating gives CASSVGVTGNTIYF.

The chain couples TRBV7-6 to TRBJ2-5; D possibly corresponds to TRBD2 (5 bases). Germline assignment: CDR1 SGHVS and CDR2 FNYEAQ. Deletions cut 1 base from V and 5 bases from J, with 11 bases between. CDR3 length equals 14 residues. The CDR3, as DNA: TGTGCCAGCAGCTTAGGCGTGGGCGGGGAGACCCAGTACTTC. Translation: CASSLGVGGETQYF.

This clone was counted only a few times. This rearrangement joins TRBV28 to TRBJ2-5, with 9 nucleotides matching TRBD2. CDR1 is MDHEN and CDR2 is SYDVKM in the germline V gene. Trimming took 3 bases from V and 2 from J; bases not matched to a gene: 4. The CDR3 sequence is 15 residues long. CDR3 loop: CASSFSSGGQETQYF. The CDR3 DNA sequence: TGTGCCAGCAGTTTTTCCAGCGGGGGGCAAGAGACCCAGTACTTC.

This clone occurred a few times. The chain recombines TRBV30 with TRBJ1-5; no firm D call. The CDR3 extends over 12 amino acids. V lost 1 base to trimming and J lost 2 bases, with 3 bases between them. CDR1 and CDR2 from the germline V gene are GTSNPN and SVGIG (reference sequence). CDR3 DNA sequence: TGTGCCTGGAGTGGTCGCAATCAGCCCCAGCATTTT. Its translation: CAWSGRNQPQHF.

The table lists this clone with a few counts. This chain connects TRBV7-9 to TRBJ1-2, with a weak D call TRBD1 (5 bases). This CDR3 spans 15 amino acids. Trimming cost V 3 bases and J 5 bases, with 16 bases left between them. Germline V lookup: CDR1 SEHNR, CDR2 FQNEAQ (reference sequence). Written as DNA, the CDR3 is TGTGCCAGCAGCTTCTCGGCCGGGACGGCTTATGGCTACACCTTC. This encodes CASSFSAGTAYGYTF.

This clone showed up just a few times. This chain connects TRBV7-9 to TRBJ2-3; possibly TRBD1 for D (5 bases). The V end lost 5 bases, the J end lost 0 bases, and 12 bases lay between the germline ends. CDR1 is SEHNR and CDR2 is FQNEAQ in the germline V gene (reference sequence). The CDR3 sequence is 15 residues long. The CDR3 DNA reads TGTGCCAGCAGCCCTACCAGGACAAGCACAGATACGCAGTATTTT. This codes for CASSPTRTSTDTQYF.

V usage is TRBV29-1 and J usage is TRBJ1-5; 9 nucleotides agree with TRBD1. The CDR3 extends over 13 amino acids. V dropped 7 bases and J dropped 5; count of bases not matched to a gene: 6. The V gene's germline CDR1 is SQVTM and CDR2 ANQGSEA. The CDR3 reads CSASTGGDQPQHF. The CDR3 bases are TGCAGCGCATCGACAGGGGGTGATCAGCCCCAGCATTTT.

This clone turned up a few times. V gene TRBV25-1 combines with J gene TRBJ2-5; TRBD1 might be the D (6 bases). The CDR3 contains 14 residues. Germline V gene sequence: CDR1 MGHDK, CDR2 SYGVNS. The germline V and J ends were trimmed by 4 bases and 5 bases, with 14 bases remaining between them. The CDR3 loop is CASSAQGSRETQYF. Here the CDR3 DNA reads TGTGCCAGCAGTGCACAGGGTTCCAGGGAGACCCAGTACTTC.

The chain combines TRBV27 with TRBJ1-2; no clear D. The CDR3 has 15 residues. Germline values: CDR1 MNHEY, CDR2 SMNVEV (reference sequence). Trimming cost V 6 bases and J 1 base, with 15 bases left between them. In DNA form, the CDR3 reads TGTGCCAGCAGACCTGGGGTCTGGGGTAACTATGGCTACACCTTC. Residues: CASRPGVWGNYGYTF.

J is TRBJ2-7 and V is TRBV5-1; 15 bases fit TRBD2. This CDR3 contains 15 residues. Trimming removed 7 bases from V and 9 bases from J; junction bases left unmatched: 11. CDR1 is SGHRS, CDR2 YFSETQ, per germline. CDR3 residues: CASRGLAGGPEVQYF. Here the CDR3 DNA reads TGCGCCAGCCGTGGACTAGCGGGAGGGCCGGAGGTGCAGTACTTC.

This clone occurred a few times. The V gene is TRBV30, the J gene TRBJ2-3; D not certain. The ends were cut back, 3 bases at V and 6 bases at J, with 7 bases in the middle. Germline-derived CDR1 and CDR2 are GTSNPN and SVGIG (reference sequence). The CDR3 covers 11 residues. This chain's CDR3 is CAWRLSDTQYF. CDR3 bases: TGTGCCTGGAGGCTTAGTGATACGCAGTATTTT.

There are a few counts of this clone. V and J are TRBV9 and TRBJ2-1; TRBD1 agrees at 10 bases. The CDR3 covers 16 residues. Germline loops: CDR1 SGDLS, CDR2 YYNGEE. J lost 6 bases, V lost 3 bases, and 9 bases had no gene match. The CDR3: CASSERMGTGANEQFF. The CDR3 DNA reads as TGTGCCAGCAGCGAGAGGATGGGGACAGGGGCCAATGAGCAGTTCTTC.

This clone has just a few counts. The rearrangement links TRBV5-4 to TRBJ2-5, with TRBD1 as a possible D gene (5 bases). The germline V gene has CDR1 SGHNT and CDR2 YYREEE (reference sequence). Trimming cost V 0 bases and J 5 bases, with 8 bases left between them. The length of the CDR3 is 13 residues. Here the CDR3 DNA reads TGTGCCAGCAGCTTGGCCAGGGCCGAGACCCAGTACTTC. It codes for CASSLARAETQYF.

The V call is TRBV27, the J call TRBJ2-1; D is ambiguous. The V end lost 8 bases, the J end lost 10 bases, and 15 bases lay between the germline ends. CDR1 and CDR2 from the germline V gene are MNHEY and SMNVEV (reference sequence). The CDR3 length is 12 residues. The CDR3 protein is CASPRARREQFF. The CDR3 nucleotides are TGTGCCAGCCCCCGAGCCCGAAGGGAGCAGTTCTTC.

This clone was counted a few times. The chain uses TRBV7-9 and TRBJ1-1; 7 bases fit TRBD1. Germline CDR1 is SEHNR and CDR2 is FQNEAQ (reference sequence). Trimming at V came to 3 bases and at J to 0 bases, leaving 7 bases not matched to a gene. CDR3 length: 16 residues. The CDR3 DNA reads as TGTGCCAGCAGCTTCAAGCAGGGGGGCATGAACACTGAAGCTTTCTTT. This gives the protein CASSFKQGGMNTEAFF.

A remark on this clone: Other DNA sequences from this sample encode an identical CDR3 as well. This chain uses TRBV2 with TRBJ2-1; D possibly corresponds to TRBD2 (5 bases). Germline CDR1 reads SNHLY; CDR2 reads FYNNEI. The CDR3 has 12 residues. Trimming pared 6 bases from V and 4 bases from J, leaving 7 bases between. This CDR3 reads CASSEGYNEQFF. The CDR3 DNA reads as TGTGCCAGCAGCGAGGGTTACAATGAGCAGTTCTTC.

This clone turned up a few times. V usage is TRBV7-2 and J usage is TRBJ1-1; 8 positions match TRBD1. Trimming at V came to 4 bases and at J to 3 bases, leaving 1 base not matched to a gene. Germline lookup yields CDR1 SGHTA and CDR2 FQGNSA. CDR3 length: 13 residues. As DNA, the CDR3 is TGTGCCAGCAGCTGGGGACAGGACACTGAAGCTTTCTTT. Encoded protein: CASSWGQDTEAFF.

This clone was counted a few times. This sequence joins TRBV25-1 and TRBJ2-7; 7 positions agree with TRBD1. Germline values: CDR1 MGHDK, CDR2 SYGVNS. Trimming at V came to 8 bases and at J to 8 bases, leaving 15 bases not matched to a gene. This CDR3 contains 14 residues. The CDR3 loop reads CASGPVGQSFKQYF. The CDR3 nucleotides read TGTGCCAGCGGTCCTGTGGGACAGTCATTCAAGCAGTACTTC.

The J gene is TRBJ1-1, the V gene TRBV19; the match to TRBD1 covers 9 bases. Germline V gives CDR1 LNHDA, CDR2 SQIVND (reference sequence). The CDR3 is 15 residues long. V lost 2 bases and J lost 1; bases outside the gene matches: 2. In nucleotides, the CDR3 is TGTGCCAGTAGTATAACGGGACAGGGGAACACTGAAGCTTTCTTT. The encoded protein is CASSITGQGNTEAFF.

This clone was observed a handful of times. The chain links TRBV29-1 to TRBJ2-3, with 10 bases that match TRBD1. This CDR3 has 15 amino acids. Germline CDR1 reads SQVTM; CDR2 reads ANQGSEA. The J segment lost 3 bases and the V segment lost 7 bases, leaving 10 bases of the junction unmatched. The CDR3 loop reads CSATGTGAGTDTQYF. DNA of the CDR3: TGCAGCGCCACCGGGACAGGGGCCGGGACAGATACGCAGTATTTT.

This clone turned up a few times. J is TRBJ2-4 and V is TRBV5-1, with D tentatively TRBD1 or TRBD2 (7 bases each). From germline, CDR1 is SGHRS and CDR2 YFSETQ. The CDR3 spans 15 residues. The V and J ends lost 4 bases and 3 bases respectively, with 14 bases between them. The CDR3 here is CASSATGRVKNIQYF. DNA of the CDR3: TGCGCCAGCAGCGCGACAGGGAGGGTCAAAAACATTCAGTACTTC.

This clone turned up a few times. The chain joins TRBV18 to TRBJ2-7; TRBD1 might be the D (6 bases). V was shortened by 3 bases and J by 4 bases, with 10 bases between the two germline ends. Germline loops: CDR1 KGHSH, CDR2 LQKENI. CDR3 length equals 13 residues. The CDR3 here is CASSPRTEYEQYV. CDR3 bases: TGTGCCAGCTCACCGCGGACAGAATACGAGCAGTACGTC.

V and J are TRBV6-5 and TRBJ2-1, with D possibly matching TRBD2 (5 bases). Between the trimmed V and J ends, which lost 2 bases and 5 bases, there was a span of 13 bases. The CDR3 extends over 15 amino acids. CDR1 is MNHEY and CDR2 is SVGAGI in the germline V gene. The CDR3 region is CASSYVAGPNNEQFF. Written as DNA, the CDR3 is TGTGCCAGCAGTTACGTCGCGGGCCCCAACAATGAGCAGTTCTTC.

The chain has TRBV15 and TRBJ2-7; 8 bases align to TRBD2. The CDR3 spans 14 residues. Trimming at V came to 3 bases and at J to 5 bases, leaving 6 bases not matched to a gene. Per the germline V gene, CDR1 is LNHNV and CDR2 is YYDKDF (reference sequence). The CDR3 is CATSSRSGSNEQYF. The CDR3 nucleotides read TGTGCCACCAGCAGTAGGAGCGGGAGCAACGAGCAGTACTTC.

This clone was counted between two and nine times. The chain joins TRBV6-1 to TRBJ1-2; 9 bases line up with TRBD1. V lost 7 bases, J lost 3 bases, and 6 bases stayed unmatched. Germline values: CDR1 MNHNS, CDR2 SASEGT. The CDR3 is 14 amino acids. CDR3 sequence (DNA): TGTGCCAGCACCGAAGGGGACAGGGACTATGGCTACACCTTC. Its translation: CASTEGDRDYGYTF.

This clone was seen more than once but under ten times. The rearrangement uses TRBV19 and TRBJ1-2; maybe TRBD1 (5 bases). This CDR3 region has 12 residues. Germline CDR1 and CDR2: LNHDA and SQIVND (reference sequence). The V end was cut by 3 bases, the J end by 8 bases, with 10 bases between. The CDR3 region is CASSIDRIGYTF. The CDR3, as DNA: TGTGCCAGTAGTATCGACAGAATCGGCTACACCTTC.